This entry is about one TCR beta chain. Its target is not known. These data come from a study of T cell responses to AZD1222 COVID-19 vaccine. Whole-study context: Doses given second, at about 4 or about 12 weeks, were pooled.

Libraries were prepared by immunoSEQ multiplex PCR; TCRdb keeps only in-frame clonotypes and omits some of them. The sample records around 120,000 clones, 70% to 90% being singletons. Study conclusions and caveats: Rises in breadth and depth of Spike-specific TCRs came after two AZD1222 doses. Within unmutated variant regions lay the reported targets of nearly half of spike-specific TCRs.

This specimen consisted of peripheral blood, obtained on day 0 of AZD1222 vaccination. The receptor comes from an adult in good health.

The CDR3 reads CASTIRAGGTYEQYF. The DNA for the CDR3 is TGTGCCAGCACCATAAGGGCGGGAGGAACGTACGAGCAGTACTTC. The chain links TRBV11-2 to TRBJ2-7, with 8 bases matching TRBD2. This CDR3 spans 15 amino acids. Germline V gene lookup returns CDR1 SGHAT and CDR2 FQNNGV. With V trimmed by 7 bases and J by 4 bases, 12 bases remained unmatched.